The 27 T cell receptor beta chains presented below share a single source sample, sequenced in a study of PD-1 blockade in classical Hodgkin lymphoma. TCRdb's table, derived via immunoSEQ multiplex PCR, lists solely in-frame clones and lacks some. This table holds about 11,000 clones, less than 80% found once. Relapse was seen in all patients after autologous stem cell transplantation, and brentuximab vedotin exposure was variable. The source material was peripheral blood mononuclear cells (PBMCs), sampled at baseline. The receptors stem from a human donor with classical Hodgkin lymphoma.

This chain's CDR3 is CASSQTRGDRGTQYF. CDR3 coding DNA: TGTGCCAGCAGCCAGACTAGGGGAGACCGAGGTACGCAGTATTTT. This chain links TRBV5-5 with TRBJ2-3; tentatively, D is TRBD2 (6 bases). V lost 4 bases and J lost 8, with 20 bases in between. Germline CDR1 reads SGHKS; CDR2 reads YYEKEE (reference sequence). The CDR3 runs to 15 residues.

This clone was found once. The chain uses TRBV28 and TRBJ1-5; D is undetermined. CDR1 is MDHEN, CDR2 SYDVKM, per germline. The CDR3 has 12 residues. V gave up 11 bases and J gave up 9 bases, with 17 bases separating them. CDR3 bases: TGTGCCGCCCGGGCCCTTTATCGGCCCCAGCATTTT. Encoded protein: CAARALYRPQHF.

The J gene is TRBJ2-5, the V gene TRBV18; 8 bases fit TRBD1. The junction had 3 bases not matched to a gene; V was cut back by 5 bases and J by 1 base. Germline V CDR1 and CDR2: KGHSH, LQKENI. The CDR3 loop spans 14 amino acids. The CDR3 region is CASSNRGSQETQYF. The CDR3 region has the DNA TGTGCCAGCTCAAACAGGGGGTCCCAAGAGACCCAGTACTTC.

The J gene is TRBJ2-5, the V gene TRBV11-2, with D possibly TRBD2 on 6 matching bases. TRBJ2-7 matches the DNA end more closely, so the J call is doubtful. The CDR3 spans 13 residues. Germline CDR1 and CDR2: SGHAT and FQNNGV. The CDR3 protein is CASSSGTSYEQYF. As DNA, the CDR3 is TGTGCCAGCAGCTCCGGGACTTCCTACGAGCAGTACTTC.

This clone appeared once. The chain employs TRBV19 and TRBJ2-6; D is unclear. Trimming took off 3 bases at V and 1 base at J, with 7 bases between the two ends. CDR3 length: 15 residues. Germline-derived CDR1 and CDR2 are LNHDA and SQIVND (reference sequence). The CDR3 here is CASSMSRSGANVLTF. CDR3 bases: TGTGCCAGTAGTATGAGCAGGTCTGGGGCCAACGTCCTGACTTTC.

The V call is TRBV7-2, the J call TRBJ1-1, with TRBD1 identical over 8 bases. This CDR3 is 14 amino acids long. V lost 5 bases, J lost 0 bases, and 2 bases stayed unmatched. Germline V CDR1 and CDR2: SGHTA, FQGNSA. CDR3 sequence (DNA): TGTGCCAGCAGCCTGGGACAGGTGAACACTGAAGCTTTCTTT. Amino acid sequence: CASSLGQVNTEAFF. The complete variable domain, with remaining parts taken from reference TRBV7-2 and TRBJ1-1, reads GAGVSQSPSNKVTEKGKDVELRCDPISGHTALYWYRQSLGQGLEFLIYFQGNSAPDKSGLPSDRFSAERTGGSVSTLTIQRTQQEDSAVYLCASSLGQVNTEAFFGQGTRLTVV.

The genes are TRBV29-1 and TRBJ2-5; D uncertain. Germline assignment: CDR1 SQVTM and CDR2 ANQGSEA. The CDR3 is 13 residues long. Trimming pared 3 bases from V and 0 bases from J, leaving 8 bases between. This chain's CDR3 is CSVDTDYQETQYF. In DNA form, the CDR3 reads TGCAGCGTTGATACTGACTACCAAGAGACCCAGTACTTC.

The chain recombines TRBV12-5 with TRBJ1-5, with TRBD1 identical over 7 bases. CDR1 and CDR2 from the germline V gene are LGHNT and FRNRAP. The CDR3 covers 13 residues. Germline trimming cut 7 bases from V and 6 bases from J; bases unmatched to any gene: 6. CDR3 protein: CASAQGVGQPQHF. The DNA of the CDR3 is TGTGCTAGTGCGCAGGGGGTGGGTCAGCCCCAGCATTTT.

Here the CDR3 DNA reads TGTGCCAGCAGCCAAGATCGGGACAGATTAACAGATACGCAGTATTTT. Translation gives CASSQDRDRLTDTQYF. The chain carries TRBV4-2 and TRBJ2-3; 7 bases are shared with TRBD1. CDR1 and CDR2 (germline): LGHNA, YNFKEQ. The CDR3 loop spans 16 amino acids. The V gene end was trimmed by 0 bases and the J gene end by 3 bases; junction bases not matched to a gene: 6.

CDR3 residues: CASSEGHYEQYF. The DNA for the CDR3 is TGTGCCAGCAGTGAGGGGCACTACGAGCAGTACTTC. The rearrangement uses TRBV2 and TRBJ2-7, with a tentative D call TRBD1 (5 bases). Trimming took off 3 bases at V and 3 bases at J, with 6 bases between the two ends. CDR3 length: 12 amino acids. Germline V gives CDR1 SNHLY, CDR2 FYNNEI.

V usage is TRBV5-1 and J usage is TRBJ2-1, with TRBD2 matching over 9 bases. The trim removed 0 bases at V and 8 bases at J, leaving 6 bases unmatched. The length of the CDR3 is 15 residues. In germline, CDR1 is SGHRS, CDR2 YFSETQ. CDR3 DNA sequence: TGCGCCAGCAGCTTGGCAGCGGGGGGCCGGGATGAGCAGTTCTTC. Translation: CASSLAAGGRDEQFF.

The J gene is TRBJ2-7, the V gene TRBV4-2; tentative D call: TRBD1 (6 bases). The CDR3 length is 13 residues. V was shortened by 5 bases and J by 2 bases, with 10 bases between the two germline ends. The germline V gene encodes CDR1 LGHNA and CDR2 YNFKEQ. The CDR3 is CASSSDSAYEQYF. CDR3 coding DNA: TGTGCCAGCAGCTCGGACAGTGCCTACGAGCAGTACTTC.

The rearrangement joins TRBV28 to TRBJ2-7; tentatively, D is TRBD2 (7 bases). V was cut by 6 bases and J by 1 base, with 13 bases left in between. CDR1 and CDR2 from the germline V gene are MDHEN and SYDVKM. This CDR3 region has 14 residues. CDR3 bases: TGTGCCAGCAGACCGAGGGGGGGTTCCTACGAGCAGTACTTC. It codes for CASRPRGGSYEQYF.

The chain joins TRBV6-5 to TRBJ2-2, with D possibly being TRBD1 (6 bases). V lost 10 bases to trimming and J lost 7 bases, with 16 bases between them. The CDR3 is made up of 13 amino acids. Germline V gene sequence: CDR1 MNHEY, CDR2 SVGAGI. CDR3 region: CATRQQGNGELFF. CDR3 sequence (DNA): TGTGCCACCCGGCAACAGGGCAACGGGGAGCTGTTTTTT.

A few counts support this clone. This chain connects TRBV14 to TRBJ2-3; 10 bases are shared with TRBD2. V lost 4 bases and J lost 4; bases outside the gene matches: 8. The CDR3 length is 16 residues. In germline, CDR1 is SGHDN, CDR2 FVKESK. The DNA of the CDR3 is TGTGCCAGCAGCCCGAGCGGGGGGGCAATCGCAGATACGCAGTATTTT. It translates to CASSPSGGAIADTQYF.

V gene TRBV4-3 combines with J gene TRBJ2-7; the D gene is possibly TRBD1 (5 bases). The germline CDR1 and CDR2 sequences are LGHNA and YSLEER. V lost 0 bases and J lost 1, with 10 bases in between. The CDR3 is 15 residues long. In DNA, the CDR3 is TGCGCCAGCAGCCAAGATTACGACAGTTCCTACGAGCAGTACTTC. This sequence encodes CASSQDYDSSYEQYF.

Only one count was recorded for this clone. The rearrangement links TRBV7-9 to TRBJ2-7; D remains unclear. This CDR3 is 11 amino acids long. The V gene lost 4 bases and the J gene lost 2 bases, with 3 bases spanning the gap. Per the germline V gene, CDR1 is SEHNR and CDR2 is FQNEAQ (reference sequence). The CDR3 spells CASSSTYEQYF. CDR3 bases: TGTGCCAGCAGCTCGACCTACGAGCAGTACTTC.

The chain has TRBV7-2 and TRBJ2-1; D is unresolved. Germline CDR1 SGHTA, CDR2 FQGNSA. V was cut by 4 bases and J by 3 bases, with 13 bases left in between. This CDR3 is 15 amino acids long. The CDR3 loop is CASSSLKASYNEQFF. For the CDR3, the DNA is TGTGCCAGCAGCTCCCTTAAAGCTAGCTACAATGAGCAGTTCTTC. Full variable domain (remainder filled in from reference TRBV7-2 and TRBJ2-1): GAGVSQSPSNKVTEKGKDVELRCDPISGHTALYWYRQSLGQGLEFLIYFQGNSAPDKSGLPSDRFSAERTGGSVSTLTIQRTQQEDSAVYLCASSSLKASYNEQFFGPGTRLTVL.

This clone was observed a handful of times. The chain couples TRBV2 to TRBJ1-3; D is possibly TRBD1 (5 bases). V lost 5 bases, J lost 2 bases, and 13 bases lay in between. This CDR3 has 15 residues. CDR1 SNHLY and CDR2 FYNNEI come from the germline V gene. DNA of the CDR3: TGTGCCAGCAGTCTCCAGGGTCTGGCTGGAAACACCATATATTTT. Amino acid sequence: CASSLQGLAGNTIYF.

The V and J genes are TRBV6-5 and TRBJ2-1; D is possibly TRBD1 (6 bases). V gave up 7 bases and J gave up 1 base, with 11 bases separating them. The CDR3 has 14 amino acids. CDR1 is MNHEY, CDR2 SVGAGI, per germline. The CDR3: CASKIRGSYNEQFF. In DNA, the CDR3 is TGTGCCAGCAAAATCAGGGGATCCTACAATGAGCAGTTCTTC.

The chain uses TRBV11-2 and TRBJ2-5, with 10 bases matching TRBD1. Germline CDR1 is SGHAT and CDR2 is FQNNGV. V lost 7 bases to trimming and J lost 1 base; unmatched junction nucleotides: 9. The CDR3 is 16 amino acids. This CDR3 is CASTGSGTGAQETQYF. DNA for the CDR3: TGTGCCAGCACCGGCTCCGGGACAGGGGCCCAAGAGACCCAGTACTTC. The full variable domain, in which reference TRBV11-2 and TRBJ2-5 provide the parts outside the CDR3, is EAGVAQSPRYKIIEKRQSVAFWCNPISGHATLYWYQQILGQGPKLLIQFQNNGVVDDSQLPKDRFSAERLKGVDSTLKIQPAKLEDSAVYLCASTGSGTGAQETQYFGPGTRLLVL.

This clone was counted once. This sequence joins TRBV29-1 and TRBJ1-1; D gene uncertain. CDR1 is SQVTM and CDR2 is ANQGSEA in the germline V gene. The CDR3 sequence is 15 residues long. V lost 4 bases, J lost 0 bases, and 15 bases lay in between. The CDR3 loop is CSVGYSTRLNTEAFF. Here the CDR3 DNA reads TGCAGCGTTGGGTACAGCACTCGTTTGAACACTGAAGCTTTCTTT.

This rearrangement joins TRBV5-1 to TRBJ2-2, with no clear D. CDR3 length: 14 amino acids. CDR1 and CDR2 from the germline V gene are SGHRS and YFSETQ. The ends were cut back, 3 bases at V and 7 bases at J, with 13 bases in the middle. In DNA form, the CDR3 reads TGCGCCAGCAGCTGGTTCCACGGCAGCGGGGAGCTGTTTTTT. It specifies CASSWFHGSGELFF.

The gene calls are TRBV7-2 and TRBJ2-1; 9 positions agree with TRBD2. In germline, CDR1 is SGHTA, CDR2 FQGNSA. The length of the CDR3 is 15 residues. The J segment lost 2 bases and the V segment lost 5 bases, leaving 4 bases of the junction unmatched. The CDR3 reads CASSRLADTYNEQFF. The CDR3 DNA reads as TGTGCCAGCAGCAGACTAGCGGACACCTACAATGAGCAGTTCTTC. The variable domain in full, with the rest retrieved from reference TRBV7-2 and TRBJ2-1, is GAGVSQSPSNKVTEKGKDVELRCDPISGHTALYWYRQSLGQGLEFLIYFQGNSAPDKSGLPSDRFSAERTGGSVSTLTIQRTQQEDSAVYLCASSRLADTYNEQFFGPGTRLTVL.

This clone was recorded once. The chain joins TRBV11-2 to TRBJ2-3; D possibly corresponds to TRBD1 (6 bases). This CDR3 is built from 15 residues. The V end was cut by 8 bases, the J end by 0 bases, with 15 bases between. Germline values: CDR1 SGHAT, CDR2 FQNNGV. The CDR3: CASGPQGGSTDTQYF. In DNA form, the CDR3 reads TGTGCCAGCGGCCCCCAAGGGGGAAGCACAGATACGCAGTATTTT.

This clone has just one count. This chain connects TRBV6-1 to TRBJ1-1; weak D call: TRBD1 (6 bases). CDR3 length equals 14 residues. V was pared by 5 bases and J by 5 bases, with 15 bases between. In germline, CDR1 is MNHNS, CDR2 SASEGT. CDR3 coding DNA: TGTGCCAGCAGTCTTGGGGGGCTCTCGACTGAAGCTTTCTTT. Amino acids: CASSLGGLSTEAFF.

The chain is built from TRBV29-1 and TRBJ2-6; 8 positions agree with TRBD1. The CDR3 extends over 15 amino acids. Germline trimming cut 6 bases from V and 2 bases from J; bases unmatched to any gene: 6. The germline CDR1 and CDR2 sequences are SQVTM and ANQGSEA. This chain's CDR3 is CSVRQGSTGANVLTF. CDR3 DNA sequence: TGCAGCGTGAGACAGGGGTCCACTGGGGCCAACGTCCTGACTTTC.